The present entry profiles one TCR beta chain with its context. Sequencing used immunoSEQ multiplex PCR; TCRdb keeps in-frame clones, though not all of them. There are 250,000 to 350,000 clones in the sample; about nine tenths occur only once, and roughly 2.3% lies in the top ten. The sample is drawn from a study of blood T cell repertoires in COVID-19. About the research overall: Sites in the United States, Italy and Spain provided acute and convalescent COVID-19 samples. PBMCs, B-cell-depleted T cells, or T cells provided the cDNA or gDNA that made up the material.

The CDR3 sequence is 16 residues long. J gave up 5 bases and V 4 bases, and 5 bases lay outside the gene matches. Germline assignment: CDR1 MNHEY and CDR2 SVGAGI. The sequencing input was peripheral blood. The chain has TRBV6-5 and TRBJ2-1; 13 bases map to TRBD2. The sequence was collected from a man aged 18 to 30 with active or convalescent COVID-19. CDR3 loop: CASSSGTSGIHNEQFF. The DNA of the CDR3 is TGTGCCAGCAGTTCCGGGACTAGCGGGATCCACAATGAGCAGTTCTTC.